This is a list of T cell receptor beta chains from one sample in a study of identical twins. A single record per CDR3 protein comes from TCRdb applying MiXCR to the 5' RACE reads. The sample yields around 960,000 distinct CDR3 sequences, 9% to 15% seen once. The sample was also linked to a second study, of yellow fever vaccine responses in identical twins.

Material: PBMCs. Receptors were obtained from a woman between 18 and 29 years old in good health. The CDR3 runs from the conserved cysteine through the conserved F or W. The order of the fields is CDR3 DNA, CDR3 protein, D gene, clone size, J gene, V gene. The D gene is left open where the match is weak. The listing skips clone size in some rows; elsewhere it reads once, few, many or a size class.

TGTGCCAGCAGCCAACAAATCAGTAGGGGAGGCGGGCGCTCTGAGACCCAGTACTTC | CASSQQISRGGGRSETQYF | . | . | TRBJ2-5 | TRBV14
TGTGCCAGCAGTCCGCTCCTCCAATCGAGCGCCGATCCACCAGATACGCAGTATTTT | CASSPLLQSSADPPDTQYF | . | . | TRBJ2-3 | TRBV27
TGTGCCAGCAGCTCCTGGGAGGCCGGGGAGCTGTTTTTT | CASSSWEAGELFF | . | many | TRBJ2-2 | TRBV7-8
TGCAGTGCTAGAGTTACCCCTGGACGGGCGAACACTGAAGCTTTCTTT | CSARVTPGRANTEAFF | . | . | TRBJ1-1 | TRBV20-1
TGTGCCAGCAAGCCCGGGAACCCCGTCGTTTCGGAGCAGTTCTTC | CASKPGNPVVSEQFF | . | few | TRBJ2-1 | TRBV2
TGCGCCAGCAGCTTGAACATTGCCGTTAACTATGGCTACACCTTC | CASSLNIAVNYGYTF | . | few | TRBJ1-2 | TRBV5-1
TGCATAAGTGGGAACACTGAAGCTTTCTTT | CISGNTEAFF | . | . | TRBJ1-1 | TRBV20-1
TGTGCCAGTAGTATCTCGAGGGACACTGAAGCTTTCTTT | CASSISRDTEAFF | . | many | TRBJ1-1 | TRBV19
TGTGCCACCAGCAGAGATTCAGGGTCGGGGGAGCTGTTTTTT | CATSRDSGSGELFF | . | few | TRBJ2-2 | TRBV15
TGCAGTGCTAGAGGCCGGGCCGGACTGGACCGCAATGAGCAGTTCTTC | CSARGRAGLDRNEQFF | . | . | TRBJ2-1 | TRBV20-1
TGTGCCAGTGGATCCACTAGACACAATGAGCAGTTCTTC | CASGSTRHNEQFF | . | few | TRBJ2-1 | TRBV27
TGCGCCAGCAGCTTGGCCGGTTCACGGACGGGACGGAGGGGTTGGGAGCAGTACTTC | CASSLAGSRTGRRGWEQYF | . | few | TRBJ2-7 | TRBV5-1
TGTGCCAGCAGCCCCCTCCAGCGGGGGGGGATCACAGATACGCAGTATTTT | CASSPLQRGGITDTQYF | TRBD2 | . | TRBJ2-3 | TRBV6-2/TRBV6-3
TGTGCCAGCAGCTTGGGGAGGACTAGCGGGGGACTCTCAGAGACCCAGTACTTC | CASSLGRTSGGLSETQYF | TRBD2 | few | TRBJ2-5 | TRBV5-5
TGTGCCAGCAGTCGCGCCTCCGGGGAGCTGTTTTTT | CASSRASGELFF | . | few | TRBJ2-2 | TRBV6-6
TGTGCCATCAGCCTAGCGGGAGGGCCAGAGCAGTTCTTC | CAISLAGGPEQFF | TRBD2 | few | TRBJ2-1 | TRBV10-3
TGTGCCAGCAGTTACCGGGACAGGGGAGGCTACACCTTC | CASSYRDRGGYTF | TRBD1 | few | TRBJ1-2 | TRBV6-5
TGTGCCAGCAGTGAATCCGGGACAGGCTACGAGCAGTACTTC | CASSESGTGYEQYF | TRBD1 | . | TRBJ2-7 | TRBV12-3/TRBV12-4
TGTGCCAGCGGGTCTGCGGCTAGCACAGATACGCAGTATTTT | CASGSAASTDTQYF | . | . | TRBJ2-3 | TRBV2
TGCGCCAGCAGCTTGGAGGTCCTTAGCGGGAATCGGCGACAAGAGACCCAGTACTTC | CASSLEVLSGNRRQETQYF | TRBD2 | . | TRBJ2-5 | TRBV5-1
TGTGCCAGCCGTGGGGCTATGGTGTTGGGTAGGGAGGAAAAACTGTTTTTT | CASRGAMVLGREEKLFF | . | few | TRBJ1-4 | TRBV12-3/TRBV12-4
TGCGCCAGCAGCGTGGGATCTCCCGCAGCCAAAAACATTCAGTACTTC | CASSVGSPAAKNIQYF | . | . | TRBJ2-4 | TRBV10-1
TGTGCCAGAGCCGGGCTCCCGGGACTAGCGGAACCGAGTTACGAGCAGTACTTC | CARAGLPGLAEPSYEQYF | TRBD2 | few | TRBJ2-7 | TRBV27
TGCGCCAGCAAAACAGGGAGCGGAGTCGGTGAAAAACTGTTTTTT | CASKTGSGVGEKLFF | . | few | TRBJ1-4 | TRBV4-1
TGTGCCAGCAGCCCTACTAGCGGGAGGGCCTCCGAGCAGTACTTC | CASSPTSGRASEQYF | TRBD2 | . | TRBJ2-7 | TRBV7-3
TGTGCGGGGGGTGATGAGCAGTTCTTC | CAGGDEQFF | . | many | TRBJ2-1 | TRBV12-3/TRBV12-4
TGTGCCAGCAGCTTAGGCGGCAGAGGAACTATAAAATTTTTGGGGCAGTTCTTC | CASSLGGRGTIKFLGQFF | . | many | TRBJ2-1 | TRBV11-1
TGCGCCAGCAGCCAGGGACTAGCGGGAGAAATCTACGAGCAGTACTTC | CASSQGLAGEIYEQYF | TRBD2 | few | TRBJ2-7 | TRBV5-1
TGTGCCAGCAGCTTACAAACCTCTAATTCACCCCTCCACTTT | CASSLQTSNSPLHF | . | many | TRBJ1-6 | TRBV7-9
TGTGCCATCAGGGCGGACAGGGGAAACAATGAGCAGTTCTTC | CAIRADRGNNEQFF | TRBD1 | many | TRBJ2-1 | TRBV10-3
TGTGCCAGCAGCCCGGGTACAGGGAACCACAACTATGGCTACACCTTC | CASSPGTGNHNYGYTF | . | few | TRBJ1-2 | TRBV7-9
TGTGCCAGCAGTTCTTTTGAGGGAAGCACAGATACGCAGTATTTT | CASSSFEGSTDTQYF | . | . | TRBJ2-3 | TRBV12-3/TRBV12-4
TGTGCCAGCAGCTCCCGGGACATTAATGCCGGGGAGCTGTTTTTT | CASSSRDINAGELFF | . | few | TRBJ2-2 | TRBV11-2
TGTGCCAGCAGCTTCCGGGGACAGCTGAACACCGGGGAGCTGTTTTTT | CASSFRGQLNTGELFF | TRBD1 | . | TRBJ2-2 | TRBV5-5
TGTGCCACCAGTGATTTTTCCCGGGACCGCACGTCCAACGAGCAGTACTTC | CATSDFSRDRTSNEQYF | . | few | TRBJ2-7 | TRBV24-1
TGTGCCAGCAGCTTCCCGGGACAGGGGGGGATCTACGAGCAGTACTTC | CASSFPGQGGIYEQYF | TRBD1 | few | TRBJ2-7 | TRBV7-9
TGTGCCAGCAGCTATTCGGGCAGTAGTGAGCAGTTCTTC | CASSYSGSSEQFF | . | few | TRBJ2-1 | TRBV5-5
TGTGCCAGCGTGGGGGGGTTACGAGCTTTCTTT | CASVGGLRAFF | . | . | TRBJ1-1 | TRBV6-5
TGTGCCAGCTCACCACCGGGACAATTCTCTGGAAACACCATATATTTT | CASSPPGQFSGNTIYF | . | . | TRBJ1-3 | TRBV18
TGTGCCAGCTCCACGACAGGGGGCGGAAACACCATATATTTT | CASSTTGGGNTIYF | TRBD1 | . | TRBJ1-3 | TRBV18
TGTGCCAGCAGCGTAGTTTCAGGGGGCGATGCCGGGGAGCTGTTTTTT | CASSVVSGGDAGELFF | TRBD1 | . | TRBJ2-2 | TRBV9
TGCGCCAGCAGCGAACCGGTGGGGGCAGATACGCAGTATTTT | CASSEPVGADTQYF | . | few | TRBJ2-3 | TRBV5-1
TGTGCCAGCAGCAGAACGGCGAACACTAACACCGGGGAGCTGTTTTTT | CASSRTANTNTGELFF | . | few | TRBJ2-2 | TRBV11-1
TGTGCCAGCAGCCCGTCTAGCGCCCCCTACAATGAGCAGTTCTTC | CASSPSSAPYNEQFF | . | . | TRBJ2-1 | TRBV3-1
TGTGCCAGCAGTCGCCGGGAGGTAGCATTAGGGGAGCTGTTTTTT | CASSRREVALGELFF | TRBD2 | many | TRBJ2-2 | TRBV12-3/TRBV12-4
TGTGCCAGCAGACCAAGCCCGAACACTGAGGCTTTCTTT | CASRPSPNTEAFF | . | many | TRBJ1-1 | TRBV12-3/TRBV12-4
TGTGCCAGCAAAAAGGATAACCAAGAGACCCAGTACTTC | CASKKDNQETQYF | . | many | TRBJ2-5 | TRBV6-1
TGTGCCACCAGCAGAGCTGGACTAGCGAGCAATGAGCAGTTCTTC | CATSRAGLASNEQFF | TRBD2 | few | TRBJ2-1 | TRBV15